The 14 T cell receptor beta chains presented below share a single source sample, sequenced in a study of a mutant IDH1 vaccine in newly diagnosed glioma. The sample's time point: week 35, safety follow-up. Topical imiquimod accompanied each vaccine dose, which consisted of 300 ug of mutant IDH1 20-mer peptide. These receptors' targets are unknown. The method was immunoSEQ multiplex PCR; TCRdb's version includes in-frame clones alone and lacks a portion of them. The data show around 31,000 clones, with approximately 80% seen just once and approximately 11% held by the top ten. Sequenced here: PBMCs, sampled from a glioma patient whose treatment included an IDH1 peptide vaccine. These receptors were taken from a woman aged 35 to 49 with glioma.

V is TRBV7-9 and J is TRBJ2-3, with 9 positions matching TRBD2. Germline values: CDR1 SEHNR, CDR2 FQNEAQ (reference sequence). The V gene end was trimmed by 3 bases and the J gene end by 6 bases; junction bases not matched to a gene: 7. The CDR3 is made up of 15 amino acids. The CDR3 is CASSFRAGGFDTQYF. In DNA form, the CDR3 reads TGTGCCAGCAGCTTTCGAGCGGGGGGTTTTGATACGCAGTATTTT.

V is TRBV12-1 and J is TRBJ2-1. TRBV12-1 is a documented pseudogene. CDR3 length: 15 amino acids. The CDR3 region is CASSFGAKGNNEQFF. The CDR3 DNA follows: TGTGCCAGCAGCTTTGGGGCGAAGGGAAACAATGAGCAGTTCTTC.

V is TRBV6-1 and J is TRBJ2-2; D not certain. The CDR3 covers 16 residues. CDR1 is MNHNS, CDR2 SASEGT, per germline. V gave up 4 bases and J gave up 1 base, with 13 bases separating them. In DNA, the CDR3 is TGTGCCAGCAGTGTAGCCTTGGCAGGGAACACCGGGGAGCTGTTTTTT. Protein product: CASSVALAGNTGELFF.

This chain links TRBV9 with TRBJ1-1, with D unresolved. The CDR3 covers 13 residues. Per germline, CDR1 SGDLS and CDR2 YYNGEE. V was trimmed by 0 bases and J by 1 base, leaving 4 bases between them. DNA for the CDR3: TGTGCCAGCAGCGTAGGTGCGAACACTGAAGCTTTCTTT. Protein: CASSVGANTEAFF.

V and J are TRBV9 and TRBJ1-2; tentatively, D is TRBD1 (6 bases). Trimming removed 0 bases from V and 4 bases from J, with 16 bases in between. The CDR3 has 16 residues. The germline V gene encodes CDR1 SGDLS and CDR2 YYNGEE. The CDR3 DNA reads TGTGCCAGCAGCGTAGGGGGGGGCAGGGAGGGCTATGGCTACACCTTC. This translates into CASSVGGGREGYGYTF.

The chain joins TRBV9 to TRBJ2-7; D possibly corresponds to TRBD1 (6 bases). The CDR3 length is 18 residues. CDR1 SGDLS and CDR2 YYNGEE come from the germline V gene. The germline V and J ends were trimmed by 0 bases and 3 bases, with 22 bases remaining between them. The CDR3 spells CASSVARLLTGWGYEQYF. The CDR3 DNA follows: TGTGCCAGCAGCGTAGCTCGACTCTTGACAGGCTGGGGCTACGAGCAGTACTTC.

V is TRBV27 and J is TRBJ1-2; no clear D gene. The V gene lost 6 bases and the J gene lost 8 bases, with 16 bases spanning the gap. Looked up from germline, CDR1 is MNHEY and CDR2 is SMNVEV (reference sequence). The CDR3 has 13 residues. The CDR3 nucleotides read TGTGCCAGCAGCCCGGGCCAGCGGGTCGGCTACACCTTC. It encodes CASSPGQRVGYTF.

The chain employs TRBV10-2 and TRBJ2-7; no definite D call. Trimming removed 6 bases from V and 2 bases from J, with 5 bases in between. The CDR3 consists of 11 residues. Per germline, CDR1 WSHSY and CDR2 SAAADI. CDR3 amino acids: CASSPAYEQYF. CDR3 sequence (DNA): TGCGCCAGCAGCCCCGCCTACGAGCAGTACTTC.

The V call is TRBV4-2, the J call TRBJ2-7; no definite D call. CDR1 and CDR2 from the germline V gene are LGHNA and YNFKEQ. Trimming took off 0 bases at V and 6 bases at J, with 12 bases between the two ends. The CDR3 sequence is 14 residues long. In DNA form, the CDR3 reads TGTGCCAGCAGCCAAGATAGGCTAGAAGGCGAGCAGTACTTC. Protein product: CASSQDRLEGEQYF.

This chain uses TRBV6-5 with TRBJ2-1; no firm D call. Trimming cost V 0 bases and J 5 bases, with 11 bases left between them. This CDR3 comprises 15 residues. Germline CDR1 is MNHEY and CDR2 is SVGAGI. The chain's CDR3 is CASSYSAQSDNEQFF. DNA for the CDR3: TGTGCCAGCAGTTACTCGGCCCAATCGGACAATGAGCAGTTCTTC.

This clone was seen only once. The chain joins TRBV7-8 to TRBJ2-1; D might be TRBD2 (5 bases). V dropped 3 bases and J dropped 12 bases, with 15 bases sitting between them. Germline V gene lookup returns CDR1 SGHVS and CDR2 FQNEAQ. The CDR3 loop spans 13 amino acids. CDR3 DNA: TGTGCCAGCAGCTTCGATCCCCGGGGAAGGCAGTTCTTC. This codes for CASSFDPRGRQFF.

CDR3 residues: CASDGPSGNTIYF. In DNA, the CDR3 is TGTGCCAGCGACGGACCCTCTGGAAACACCATATATTTT. The chain uses TRBV13 and TRBJ1-3; unclear D gene. The CDR3 loop spans 13 amino acids. V lost 8 bases, J lost 0 bases, and 8 bases lay in between. Germline CDR1 is PRHDT and CDR2 is FYEKMQ (reference sequence).

The chain carries TRBV5-1 and TRBJ1-1; D uncertain. V lost 2 bases to trimming and J lost 1 base, with 15 bases between them. Germline-derived CDR1 and CDR2 are SGHRS and YFSETQ. CDR3 length equals 16 residues. The CDR3 region is CASSLVAGRQNTEAFF. CDR3 sequence (DNA): TGCGCCAGCAGCTTAGTAGCAGGACGACAGAACACTGAAGCTTTCTTT.

The genes are TRBV14 and TRBJ2-3, with 12 nucleotides matching TRBD2. The CDR3 has 17 amino acids. J was trimmed by 6 bases and V by 3 bases; bases with no gene match: 10. Germline values: CDR1 SGHDN, CDR2 FVKESK. The CDR3 DNA reads as TGTGCCAGCAGCCATGCTTCTAGCGGGGGGGCCTGGGATACGCAGTATTTT. Translation: CASSHASSGGAWDTQYF. The whole variable domain, remainder taken from reference TRBV14 and TRBJ2-3, is EAGVTQFPSHSVIEKGQTVTLRCDPISGHDNLYWYRRVMGKEIKFLLHFVKESKQDESGMPNNRFLAERTGGTYSTLKVQPAELEDSGVYFCASSHASSGGAWDTQYFGPGTRLTVL.